Shown below are 19 T cell receptor beta chains from a single sample sequenced in a study of human T cells and chemical hapten exposure. Noted time point: pre-sensitization, week 0. The sample's treatment: therapeutic diphenylcyclopropenone sensitization with weekly scalp DPC. TCRdb fed the RACE reads into MiXCR, producing one record per CDR3 protein. The top ten hold less than 3% of the sample, which has around 260,000 distinct CDR3 sequences, 7.5% to 9% seen once. The sample was whole blood, taken in connection with sensitization to the hapten diphenylcyclopropenone (DPC). The source of these receptors is a woman between 35 and 50 years old with alopecia areata. Some clones in this sample may be carry-over from other donors' samples.

This clonotype was counted a few times. The rearrangement uses TRBV5-1 and TRBJ2-3; a weak D match, TRBD2 (6 bases). This CDR3 is 16 amino acids long. The germline gives CDR1 SGHRS, CDR2 YFSETQ. Trimming took 0 bases from V and 3 from J, leaving 14 bases between them. The CDR3 spells CASSLDIDSGTDTQYF. The CDR3 DNA follows: TGCGCCAGCAGCTTGGATATCGACAGCGGGACAGATACGCAGTATTTT.

There are a few counts of this clonotype. This chain links TRBV6-2 or TRBV6-3 with TRBJ1-1; maybe TRBD1 (5 bases). Trimming pared 4 bases from V and 0 bases from J, leaving 15 bases between. CDR1 and CDR2 (germline): MNHEY, SVGEGT. The length of the CDR3 is 16 residues. The CDR3 DNA reads as TGTGCCAGCAGTTTCGGGGGAGGGTTAATGAACACTGAAGCTTTCTTT. This translates into CASSFGGGLMNTEAFF.

The V and J genes are TRBV27 and TRBJ2-3; D remains ambiguous. Germline-derived CDR1 and CDR2 are MNHEY and SMNVEV (reference sequence). The CDR3 extends over 14 amino acids. V dropped 3 bases and J dropped 2 bases, with 9 bases sitting between them. CDR3 DNA: TGTGCCAGCAGTTTCCTAGTTGACACAGATACGCAGTATTTT. Amino acids: CASSFLVDTDTQYF.

The V and J genes are TRBV7-3 and TRBJ2-5; TRBD2 is a possible D gene (6 bases). V gave up 8 bases and J gave up 4 bases, with 23 bases separating them. The germline CDR1 and CDR2 sequences are SGHTA and FQGTGA. CDR3 length equals 16 residues. The DNA of the CDR3 is TGTGCCAGCTCGCCGGGCGGGATATTGGCCAGAGAGACCCAGTACTTC. Translation: CASSPGGILARETQYF.

This clonotype was seen a handful of times. The chain links TRBV6-2 or TRBV6-3 to TRBJ1-5, with D hard to call. This CDR3 comprises 17 residues. The germline V gene has CDR1 MNHEY and CDR2 SVGEGT. V dropped 4 bases and J dropped 4 bases, with 20 bases sitting between them. For the CDR3, the DNA is TGTGCCAGCAGTTTGGGTTTTAAGGGCTGGCAGAATCAGCCCCAGCATTTT. Its protein product is CASSLGFKGWQNQPQHF.

This chain links TRBV28 with TRBJ1-5; D unresolved. Germline CDR1 MDHEN, CDR2 SYDVKM. Trimming cost V 6 bases and J 4 bases, with 10 bases left between them. The CDR3 has 13 residues. This CDR3 is CASRPQENQPQHF. The CDR3 coding sequence is TGTGCCAGCAGACCGCAGGAGAATCAGCCCCAGCATTTT.

This clonotype has ten or more counts. This chain links TRBV5-5 with TRBJ1-6; TRBD1 agrees at 9 bases. The V and J ends lost 2 bases and 5 bases, in that order; junction bases with no gene match: 5. Germline CDR1 SGHKS, CDR2 YYEKEE (reference sequence). The CDR3 consists of 16 residues. For the CDR3, the DNA is TGTGCCAGCAGCTTAAGACAGGGGGGCAATAATTCACCCCTCCACTTT. Translation gives CASSLRQGGNNSPLHF. Supplemented by reference TRBV5-5 and TRBJ1-6, the full variable domain reads DAGVTQSPTHLIKTRGQQVTLRCSPISGHKSVSWYQQVLGQGPQFIFQYYEKEERGRGNFPDRFSARQFPNYSSELNVNALLLGDSALYLCASSLRQGGNNSPLHFGNGTRLTVT.

The chain employs TRBV20-1 and TRBJ2-7, with 9 bases aligning to TRBD1. The CDR3 extends over 13 amino acids. V shed 7 bases and J 2 bases; nucleotides not matched to a gene: 6. Germline assignment: CDR1 DFQATT and CDR2 SNEGSKA (reference sequence). The CDR3 DNA follows: TGCAGTGGATTGACAGGGGGAACCTACGAGCAGTACTTC. Translated, it gives CSGLTGGTYEQYF.

This clonotype was seen a handful of times. The chain recombines TRBV11-1 with TRBJ2-1, with 12 bases that match TRBD1. This CDR3 is built from 13 residues. The V segment lost 5 bases and the J segment 15 bases; nucleotides outside the gene matches: 8. The germline gives CDR1 SGHAT, CDR2 FQDESV (reference sequence). In DNA form, the CDR3 reads TGTGCCAGCAGCACCCAGGGACAGGGGGCTCTGTTCTTC. Its translation is CASSTQGQGALFF. The variable domain in full, completed from reference TRBV11-1 and TRBJ2-1, reads EAEVAQSPRYKITEKSQAVAFWCDPISGHATLYWYRQILGQGPELLVQFQDESVVDDSQLPKDRFSAERLKGVDSTLKIQPAELGDSAMYLCASSTQGQGALFFGPGTRLTVL.

The rearrangement joins TRBV6-5 to TRBJ2-7; 7 positions match TRBD1. Looked up from germline, CDR1 is MNHEY and CDR2 is SVGAGI. V shed 4 bases and J 1 base; nucleotides not matched to a gene: 10. The CDR3 loop spans 16 amino acids. The CDR3 region is CASSSAGQATSYEQYF. The CDR3 DNA follows: TGTGCCAGCAGTTCCGCCGGACAGGCCACATCCTACGAGCAGTACTTC.

This clonotype has a handful of counts. The chain carries TRBV20-1 and TRBJ1-1, with D perhaps matching TRBD1 (5 bases). The CDR3 runs to 14 residues. Germline assignment: CDR1 DFQATT and CDR2 SNEGSKA (reference sequence). V lost 1 base to trimming and J lost 5 bases, with 14 bases between them. CDR3 DNA sequence: TGCAGTGCTAGAGGAGGATGGGGGGAAACTGAAGCTTTCTTT. Protein sequence: CSARGGWGETEAFF.

This chain joins TRBV6-5 and TRBJ2-7; D may be TRBD2 (6 bases). The CDR3 is 13 amino acids. Trimming took off 6 bases at V and 5 bases at J, with 14 bases between the two ends. The germline gives CDR1 MNHEY, CDR2 SVGAGI. CDR3 sequence: CASRIGEADEQYF. In DNA, the CDR3 is TGTGCCAGCAGGATAGGGGAGGCAGACGAGCAGTACTTC.

The table lists this clonotype with many counts. The chain recombines TRBV12-3 or TRBV12-4 with TRBJ2-7; D is undetermined. The CDR3 is made up of 12 amino acids. V was trimmed by 3 bases and J by 4 bases, leaving 7 bases between them. DNA for the CDR3: TGTGCCAGCAGTTTCGGCCGTTACGAGCAGTACTTC. Translating it yields CASSFGRYEQYF.

This clonotype was detected a few times. This chain joins TRBV6-6 and TRBJ2-7; tentatively, D is TRBD2 (5 bases). The CDR3 has 12 residues. The V end lost 6 bases, the J end lost 7 bases, and 13 bases lay between the germline ends. Germline V CDR1 and CDR2: MNHNY, SVGAGI (reference sequence). The CDR3 DNA reads TGTGCCAGCAGCTTTCCATCGGGAGAGCAGTACTTC. It translates to CASSFPSGEQYF.

This rearrangement joins TRBV12-3 or TRBV12-4 to TRBJ2-1; 9 bases are shared with TRBD2. V dropped 4 bases and J dropped 9; count of bases not matched to a gene: 7. The CDR3 totals 14 residues. The CDR3, as DNA: TGTGCCAGCAGTTCGCTTAGCGGGAGTGGTGAGCAGTTCTTC. Translation gives CASSSLSGSGEQFF.

This clonotype showed up just a few times. The rearrangement links TRBV7-2 to TRBJ2-3, with TRBD2 identical over 9 bases. Looked up from germline, CDR1 is SGHTA and CDR2 is FQGNSA. V shed 0 bases, J shed 3 bases, and the junction held 10 bases outside the gene matches. The CDR3 extends over 18 amino acids. The CDR3, as DNA: TGTGCCAGCAGCTTAGCGGCGACTAGCGGTGGGGGGACAGATACGCAGTATTTT. This sequence encodes CASSLAATSGGGTDTQYF.

V and J are TRBV29-1 and TRBJ2-3; TRBD1 agrees at 7 bases. V lost 5 bases, J lost 0 bases, and 5 bases stayed unmatched. The CDR3 loop spans 14 amino acids. Germline loops: CDR1 SQVTM, CDR2 ANQGSEA. The CDR3: CSVPQGVSTDTQYF. Written as DNA, the CDR3 is TGCAGCGTTCCCCAGGGGGTGAGCACAGATACGCAGTATTTT.

V gene TRBV11-1 combines with J gene TRBJ2-5, with D perhaps TRBD2 (7 bases). V lost 1 base and J 8 bases, leaving 11 bases between the germline ends. The CDR3 spans 13 residues. Germline CDR1 and CDR2: SGHAT and FQDESV (reference sequence). The CDR3 DNA follows: TGTGCCAGCAGCTTAGAGCGGGGACAAACCCAGTACTTC. Translation gives CASSLERGQTQYF.

This clonotype was picked up many times. The chain has TRBV29-1 and TRBJ2-1; D gene unclear. The CDR3 length is 11 residues. CDR1 SQVTM and CDR2 ANQGSEA come from the germline V gene. The CDR3 loop reads CSARSYNEQFF. CDR3 bases: TGCAGTGCTAGGAGTTACAATGAGCAGTTCTTC.